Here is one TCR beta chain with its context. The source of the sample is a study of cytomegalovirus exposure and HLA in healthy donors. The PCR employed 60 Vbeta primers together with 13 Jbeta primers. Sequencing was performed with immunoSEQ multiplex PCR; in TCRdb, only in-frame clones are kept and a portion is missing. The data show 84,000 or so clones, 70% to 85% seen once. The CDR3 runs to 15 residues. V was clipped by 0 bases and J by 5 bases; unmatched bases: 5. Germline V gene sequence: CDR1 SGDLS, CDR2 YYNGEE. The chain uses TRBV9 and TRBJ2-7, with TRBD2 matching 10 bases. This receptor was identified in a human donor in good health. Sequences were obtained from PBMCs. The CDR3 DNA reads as TGTGCCAGCAGCGTAGGGCCCAGCGGGGGGGACGAGCAGTACTTC. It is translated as CASSVGPSGGDEQYF.